A selection of T cell receptor beta chains follows, all from one sample in a study of CD8+ T cells in alopecia areata. The method was immunoSEQ multiplex PCR; TCRdb's version includes in-frame clones alone and lacks a portion of them. This sample has fewer than 100,000 clones, with 50% to 75% found just once. Sample: CD8+ T cells sorted from blood, taken at week 4, from a patient treated with tofacitinib. The receptors originated from a human donor with alopecia areata. CDR3s include the opening cysteine and the closing phenylalanine or tryptophan. Each record gives: CDR3 DNA, CDR3 protein, clone size, D gene, J gene, V gene. D genes are given only for firm matches. Clone size is shown for a subset of rows, as once, few, many or a class of expanded clone.

TGTGCCAGCAGCCTCTTGGGGAGCGGTCAGCCCCAGCATTTT CASSLLGSGQPQHF - - TRBJ1-5 TRBV27
TGCGCCAGCAGCTTGACCATGAACACTGAAGCTTTCTTT CASSLTMNTEAFF - - TRBJ1-1 TRBV5-1
TGTGCCAGCAGTTTACGAGGACTGGCCCAAGAGACCCAGTACTTC CASSLRGLAQETQYF - - TRBJ2-5 TRBV28
TGTGCCAGCAGCTTACGGACAGGGAGGGACAATGAGCAGTTCTTC CASSLRTGRDNEQFF - - TRBJ2-1 TRBV7-3
TGTGCCAGCAGCTCTCCAGGGGGCTATGAGCAGTTCTTC CASSSPGGYEQFF - TRBD1 TRBJ2-1 TRBV7-9
TGTGCCAGCAGTGTGAACAGGGGGAACACTGAAGCTTTCTTT CASSVNRGNTEAFF - TRBD1 TRBJ1-1 TRBV2
TGTGCCAGCAGCTTGGACGGGGGGAACACTGAAGCTTTCTTT CASSLDGGNTEAFF few - TRBJ1-1 TRBV5-4
TGTGCCAGCAACCCAGACAGGAACCCAGATACGCAGTATTTT CASNPDRNPDTQYF few - TRBJ2-3 TRBV7-8
TGTGCCAGCAGTGATGGGGACAGCTATGGCTACACCTTC CASSDGDSYGYTF - TRBD1 TRBJ1-2 TRBV25-1
TGCGCCAGCAGCCAAGACAGGTCCGGTGGCAATGAGCAGTTCTTC CASSQDRSGGNEQFF - - TRBJ2-1 TRBV4-1
TGTGCCAGCACCCCTGGGCGGGGGGCCCTAGAGACCCAGTACTTC CASTPGRGALETQYF few TRBD2 TRBJ2-5 TRBV7-6
TGTGCCAGCAGTTTTGGTAGCTACACTGAAGCTTTCTTT CASSFGSYTEAFF once - TRBJ1-1 TRBV28
TGTGCCAGCAGCCGACTGACAGGGCCCAACACTGAAGCTTTCTTT CASSRLTGPNTEAFF - TRBD1 TRBJ1-1 TRBV13
TGTGCCTGGAGTCACAGTTATGGGAGCAAGACGGACGAGCAGTACTTC CAWSHSYGSKTDEQYF - - TRBJ2-7 TRBV30
TGCAGCGTCGTCCCCCAGCGGGAGGGCCCGGGGACCCAGTACTTC CSVVPQREGPGTQYF - TRBD2 TRBJ2-5 TRBV29-1
TGTGCCAGCAGTGAAGGGACAGGTTCCTACGAGCAGTACTTC CASSEGTGSYEQYF - TRBD1 TRBJ2-7 TRBV25-1
TGTGCCAGCAGCGTAGCGGGATCCGTGGATGGCTACACCTTC CASSVAGSVDGYTF - - TRBJ1-2 TRBV9
TGCAGCGTTGACCTGGGAATCCATGGCTACACCTTC CSVDLGIHGYTF - - TRBJ1-2 TRBV29-1
TGCAGCGTTGGAGGGACACTCTATAACTATGGCTACACCTTC CSVGGTLYNYGYTF - - TRBJ1-2 TRBV29-1
TGCAGCGCCCCGTCGGGTTCGCGGGAGCAGTTCTTC CSAPSGSREQFF few - TRBJ2-1 TRBV29-1
TGTGCCAGCAGTGGACTAGCGGGGGGGACGGCGGATACGCAGTATTTT CASSGLAGGTADTQYF many TRBD2 TRBJ2-3 TRBV9
TGTGCCTGGGATGGATCCATCGGCGGGGAGCTGTTTTTT CAWDGSIGGELFF few - TRBJ2-2 TRBV30
TGTGCCAGCGGAGTAGCAAGCTCCTACGAGCAGTACTTC CASGVASSYEQYF - - TRBJ2-7 TRBV9
TGCGCCAGCAGCCCCGACAGCTACGAGCAGTACTTC CASSPDSYEQYF - - TRBJ2-7 TRBV5-1
TGTGCCAGCAGCCCCAGTGAGGAAGGGACCCAGTACTTC CASSPSEEGTQYF - - TRBJ2-5 TRBV7-9
TGCGCCAGCAGCTTGTGGGGTGATCAGCCCCAGCATTTT CASSLWGDQPQHF - - TRBJ1-5 TRBV5-1
TGTGCCAGCCGAGGAGGCCCTTTACATGGGTTCGGCACAGATACGCAGTATTTT CASRGGPLHGFGTDTQYF few - TRBJ2-3 TRBV13
TGTGCCAGCAGCTTTACCGGGACAGAGAATAACTATGGCTACACCTTC CASSFTGTENNYGYTF - TRBD1 TRBJ1-2 TRBV7-9
TGTGCCAGCAGCGTGGGGACCCTCTCCTACAATGAGCAGTTCTTC CASSVGTLSYNEQFF few - TRBJ2-1 TRBV9
TGTGCCAGCAGTCACAGGGACTCCTACGAGCAGTACTTC CASSHRDSYEQYF - - TRBJ2-7 TRBV28
TGTGCCAGCAGCTTAGCCTCAGGGATCTATGGCTACACCTTC CASSLASGIYGYTF - - TRBJ1-2 TRBV7-9
TGCGCCAGCGGGAGTGGAGAGACCCAGTACTTC CASGSGETQYF - - TRBJ2-5 TRBV5-1
TGTGCCACCAGCAGAGAACGACAGGGTGCTTTCTTT CATSRERQGAFF - TRBD1 TRBJ1-1 TRBV15
TGTGCCAGCAGCTCCTCAGGCCCAGATACGCAGTATTTT CASSSSGPDTQYF once - TRBJ2-3 TRBV7-2
TGCGCCAGCAGCCGGGACAGGGGCCGATACAATGAGCAGTTCTTC CASSRDRGRYNEQFF - TRBD1 TRBJ2-1 TRBV4-1
TGCGCCAGCAGCGAGGGACTAGTCTCCTACGAGCAGTACTTC CASSEGLVSYEQYF once TRBD2 TRBJ2-7 TRBV5-1
TGCGCCAGCAGCCTTGCCGGGACAGGGATAGGAGAGACCCAGTACTTC CASSLAGTGIGETQYF once TRBD1 TRBJ2-5 TRBV4-1
TGTGCCAGCAGCTTCCCGGGGGCCGGGGAGCTGTTTTTT CASSFPGAGELFF - - TRBJ2-2 TRBV5-6
TGCAGCGTTGAAACAAATTATGGCTACACCTTC CSVETNYGYTF - - TRBJ1-2 TRBV29-1
TGTGCCAGCAGTGAAGCGCTTCGAGCGGGGGCCTACAATGAGCAGTTCTTC CASSEALRAGAYNEQFF - TRBD2 TRBJ2-1 TRBV2
TGTGCCAGCAGCTACGGGTCCGATACGCAGTATTTT CASSYGSDTQYF few - TRBJ2-3 TRBV7-8
TGTGCCAGCAGCTCCCGGACTAGCGGGAGGTACACAGATACGCAGTATTTT CASSSRTSGRYTDTQYF - TRBD2 TRBJ2-3 TRBV7-9
TGTGCCTGGAGTCCCTACAAGGGGGAGCAGTTCTTC CAWSPYKGEQFF - - TRBJ2-1 TRBV30
TGTGCCAGCAGCTTAGTCGTAGGGGGTGACACTGAAGCTTTCTTT CASSLVVGGDTEAFF few - TRBJ1-1 TRBV7-9
TGTGCCAGCAGTTACAGCGGGGGGTCCTACAATGAGCAGTTCTTC CASSYSGGSYNEQFF - TRBD2 TRBJ2-1 TRBV6-5
TGCAGCGCCGACCCGGGGGGGACAGATACGCAGTATTTT CSADPGGTDTQYF few TRBD2 TRBJ2-3 TRBV29-1
TGTGCCAGCAGTGAATATAGGGTGGAGACCCAGTACTTC CASSEYRVETQYF - - TRBJ2-5 TRBV25-1
TGTGCCAGCAGTTTCTTCCGGGGGGAAGAGACCCAGTACTTC CASSFFRGEETQYF - TRBD2 TRBJ2-5 TRBV28
TGCGCCAGCAGCCAAGATGGGCGGCAGGTGACTGAAGCTTTCTTT CASSQDGRQVTEAFF - - TRBJ1-1 TRBV4-1
TGTGCCAGCAGTGATAGGGGATTTAGCTATGGCTACACCTTC CASSDRGFSYGYTF - - TRBJ1-2 TRBV25-1
TGTGCCTGGAGTGTTGGGACAGATCAGTACTTC CAWSVGTDQYF - TRBD1 TRBJ2-4 TRBV30
TGTGCCAGCAGTCCTTTTATCGATGAGCAGTTCTTC CASSPFIDEQFF few - TRBJ2-1 TRBV7-9
TGTGCCAGCAGTTACTCGGCGATACATGGGGATGAAGCTTTCTTT CASSYSAIHGDEAFF few - TRBJ1-1 TRBV6-5
TGCAGCGTAGTGGACGCCAGCAATCAGCCCCAGCATTTT CSVVDASNQPQHF - - TRBJ1-5 TRBV29-1
TGTGCCAGCAGGGGCTCGGGGATTTACTATGGCTACACCTTC CASRGSGIYYGYTF - - TRBJ1-2 TRBV2
TGTGCTAGTTCCGAGCTGCCCGAGCCAGATACGCAGTATTTT CASSELPEPDTQYF - - TRBJ2-3 TRBV12-5
TGTGCCAGTTATCGGGGCACCGGGGAGCTGTTTTTT CASYRGTGELFF few - TRBJ2-2 TRBV7-9
TGTGCCAGCAGTCCCCAGAACACCGGGGAGCTGTTTTTT CASSPQNTGELFF - - TRBJ2-2 TRBV9
TGTGCCAGCAGCTCCGGGACTAGCGGGGGGTGGAGTGAGCAGTACTTC CASSSGTSGGWSEQYF once TRBD2 TRBJ2-7 TRBV6-6
TGTGCCAGCAGCGCGGCCCAGGGACAAGAGACCCAGTACTTC CASSAAQGQETQYF few - TRBJ2-5 TRBV9